The present entry profiles one T cell receptor beta chain with its context. What it recognizes is unknown. The data derive from a study of identical twins. Whole-study results and caveats: The authors drew conclusions from cross-sectional statistical analysis rather than following the same donors. Weaker excess twin sharing was observed in beta out-of-frame sequences. Out-of-frame alpha sequences common to twins exhibited an excess of low generation probability.

There are 13 residues in the CDR3. The ends lost 4 bases at V and 5 bases at J; junction bases unmatched: 4. Germline CDR1 and CDR2: ENHRY and SYGVKD. Unique molecular identifiers were in the cDNA, with template-switch universal primer binding. TCRdb passed the 5' RACE reads through MiXCR, listing each CDR3 protein once. Here the sample spans around 1.7 million distinct CDR3 sequences, less than 40% being singletons. The TCR originated in a newborn girl in good health. The sample was cord blood. This chain uses TRBV10-3 with TRBJ1-1; the match to TRBD1 covers 7 bases. The CDR3 protein is CAISGQGGTEAFF. As DNA, the CDR3 is TGTGCCATCAGTGGACAGGGAGGGACTGAAGCTTTCTTT.